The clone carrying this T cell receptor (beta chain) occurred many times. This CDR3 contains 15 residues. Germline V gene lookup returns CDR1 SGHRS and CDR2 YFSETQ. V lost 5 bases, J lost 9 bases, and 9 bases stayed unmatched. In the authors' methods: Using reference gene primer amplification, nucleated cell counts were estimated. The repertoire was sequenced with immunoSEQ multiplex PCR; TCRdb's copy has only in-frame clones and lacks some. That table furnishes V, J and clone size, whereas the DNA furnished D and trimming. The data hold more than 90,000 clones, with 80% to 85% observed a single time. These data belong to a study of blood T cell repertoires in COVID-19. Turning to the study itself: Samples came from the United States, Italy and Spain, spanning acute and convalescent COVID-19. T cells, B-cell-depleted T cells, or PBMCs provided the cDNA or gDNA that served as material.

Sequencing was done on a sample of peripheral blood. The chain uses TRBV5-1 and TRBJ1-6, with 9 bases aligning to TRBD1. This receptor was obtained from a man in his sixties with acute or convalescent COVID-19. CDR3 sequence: CASRSTGQGTSPLHF. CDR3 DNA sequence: TGCGCCAGCAGATCAACCGGACAGGGGACTTCACCCCTCCACTTT.